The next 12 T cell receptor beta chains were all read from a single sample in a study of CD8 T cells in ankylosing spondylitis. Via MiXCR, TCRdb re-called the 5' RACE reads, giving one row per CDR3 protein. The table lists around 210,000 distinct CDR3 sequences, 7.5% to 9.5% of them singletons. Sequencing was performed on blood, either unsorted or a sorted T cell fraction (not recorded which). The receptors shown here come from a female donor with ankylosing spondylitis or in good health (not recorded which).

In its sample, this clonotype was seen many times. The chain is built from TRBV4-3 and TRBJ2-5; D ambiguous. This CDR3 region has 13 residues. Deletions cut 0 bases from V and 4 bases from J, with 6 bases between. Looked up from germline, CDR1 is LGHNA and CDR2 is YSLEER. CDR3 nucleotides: TGCGCCAGCAGCCAAGATCGCGCAGAGACCCAGTACTTC. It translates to CASSQDRAETQYF.

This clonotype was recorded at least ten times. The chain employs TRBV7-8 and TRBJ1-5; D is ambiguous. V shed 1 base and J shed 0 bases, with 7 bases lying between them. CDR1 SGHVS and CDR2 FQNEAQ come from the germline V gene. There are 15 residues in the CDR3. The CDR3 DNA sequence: TGTGCCAGCAGCTTAGAACGGGGTAGCAATCAGCCCCAGCATTTT. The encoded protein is CASSLERGSNQPQHF. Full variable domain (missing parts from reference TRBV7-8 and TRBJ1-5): GAGVSQSPRYKVAKRGQDVALRCDPISGHVSLFWYQQALGQGPEFLTYFQNEAQLDKSGLPSDRFFAERPEGSVSTLKIQRTQQEDSAVYLCASSLERGSNQPQHFGDGTRLSIL.

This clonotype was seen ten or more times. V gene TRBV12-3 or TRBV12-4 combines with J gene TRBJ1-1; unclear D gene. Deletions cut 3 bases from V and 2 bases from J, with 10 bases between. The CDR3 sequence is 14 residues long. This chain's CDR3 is CASSFRRSNTEAFF. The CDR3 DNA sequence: TGTGCCAGCAGTTTCCGCAGGTCTAACACTGAAGCTTTCTTT.

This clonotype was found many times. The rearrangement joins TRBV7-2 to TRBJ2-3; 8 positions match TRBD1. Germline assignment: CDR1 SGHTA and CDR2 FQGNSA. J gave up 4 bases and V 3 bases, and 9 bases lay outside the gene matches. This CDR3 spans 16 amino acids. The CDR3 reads CASSFPGTGGPDTQYF. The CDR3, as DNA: TGTGCCAGCAGCTTCCCCGGGACAGGTGGCCCAGATACGCAGTATTTT.

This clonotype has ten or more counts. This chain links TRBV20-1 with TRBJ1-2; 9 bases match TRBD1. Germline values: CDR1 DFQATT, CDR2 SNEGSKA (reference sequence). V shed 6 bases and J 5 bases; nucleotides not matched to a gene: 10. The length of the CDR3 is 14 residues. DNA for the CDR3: TGCAGTGCCGCGCACCGGACAGGGGCGTATGGCTACACCTTC. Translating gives CSAAHRTGAYGYTF.

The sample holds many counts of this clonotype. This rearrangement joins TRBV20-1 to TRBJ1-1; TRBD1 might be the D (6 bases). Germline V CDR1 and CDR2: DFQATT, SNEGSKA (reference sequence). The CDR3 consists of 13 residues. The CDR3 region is CSRVGGSNTEAFF. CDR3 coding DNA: TGCTCAAGGGTTGGGGGCTCCAACACTGAAGCTTTCTTT.

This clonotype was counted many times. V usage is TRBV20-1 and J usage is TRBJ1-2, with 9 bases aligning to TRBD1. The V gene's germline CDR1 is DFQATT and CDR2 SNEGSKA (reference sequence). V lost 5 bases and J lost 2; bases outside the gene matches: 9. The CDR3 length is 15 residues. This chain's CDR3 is CSAQGGQGSNYGYTF. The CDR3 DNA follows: TGCAGTGCTCAGGGGGGACAGGGTTCAAACTATGGCTACACCTTC.

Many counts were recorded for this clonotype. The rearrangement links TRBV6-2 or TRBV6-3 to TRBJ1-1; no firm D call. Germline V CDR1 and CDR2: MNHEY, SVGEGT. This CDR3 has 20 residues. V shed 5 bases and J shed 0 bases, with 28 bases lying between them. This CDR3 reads CASSRGSAGLGPFLNTEAFF. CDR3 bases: TGTGCCAGCAGTAGAGGGTCCGCCGGACTCGGCCCTTTCCTGAACACTGAAGCTTTCTTT.

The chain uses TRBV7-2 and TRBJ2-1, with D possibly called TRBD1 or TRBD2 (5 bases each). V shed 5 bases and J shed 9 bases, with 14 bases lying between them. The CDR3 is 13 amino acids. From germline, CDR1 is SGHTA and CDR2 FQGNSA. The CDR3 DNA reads TGTGCCAGCAGCCCCCAGCTGAGGGGTGAGCAGTTCTTC. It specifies CASSPQLRGEQFF.

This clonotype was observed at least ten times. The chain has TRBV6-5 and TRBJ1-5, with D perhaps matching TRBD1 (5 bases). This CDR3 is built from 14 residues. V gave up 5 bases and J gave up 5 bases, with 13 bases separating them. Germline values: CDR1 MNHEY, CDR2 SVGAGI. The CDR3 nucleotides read TGTGCCAGCAGTCTCGGGACGGCAGATCAGCCCCAGCATTTT. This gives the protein CASSLGTADQPQHF.

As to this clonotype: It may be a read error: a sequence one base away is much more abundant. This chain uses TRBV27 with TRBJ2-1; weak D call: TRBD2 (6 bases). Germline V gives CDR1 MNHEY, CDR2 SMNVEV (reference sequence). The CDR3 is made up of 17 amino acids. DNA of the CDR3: TGTGTCAGCAGTTTATCTGCCGGGAGTGAGGCCTACAATGAGCAGTTCTTC. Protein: CVSSLSAGSEAYNEQFF.

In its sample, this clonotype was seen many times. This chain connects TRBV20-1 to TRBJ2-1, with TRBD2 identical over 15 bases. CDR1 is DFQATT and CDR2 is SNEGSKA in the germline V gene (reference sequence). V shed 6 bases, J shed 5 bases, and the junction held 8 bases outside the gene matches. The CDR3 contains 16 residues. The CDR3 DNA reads TGCAGTGCCCCCGGACTAGCGGGAGGGCCGCACAATGAGCAGTTCTTC. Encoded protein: CSAPGLAGGPHNEQFF.